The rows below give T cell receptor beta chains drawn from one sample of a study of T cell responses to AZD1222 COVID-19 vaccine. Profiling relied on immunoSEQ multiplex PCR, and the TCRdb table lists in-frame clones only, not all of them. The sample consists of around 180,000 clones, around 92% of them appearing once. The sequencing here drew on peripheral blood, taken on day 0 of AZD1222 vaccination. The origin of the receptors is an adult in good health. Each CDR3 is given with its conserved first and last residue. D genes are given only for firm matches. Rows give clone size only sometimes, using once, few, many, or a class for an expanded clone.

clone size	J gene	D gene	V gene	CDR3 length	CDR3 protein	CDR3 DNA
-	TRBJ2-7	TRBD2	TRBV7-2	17	CASSLWTSGSFGYEQYF	TGTGCCAGCAGCTTATGGACTAGCGGGAGTTTCGGGTACGAGCAGTACTTC
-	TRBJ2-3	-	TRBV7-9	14	CASSPGPYTDTQYF	TGTGCCAGCAGCCCCGGGCCTTACACAGATACGCAGTATTTT
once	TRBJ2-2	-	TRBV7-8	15	CASSLTWGIPGELFF	TGTGCCAGCAGCTTAACGTGGGGGATACCCGGGGAGCTGTTTTTT
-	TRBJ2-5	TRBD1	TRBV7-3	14	CASSRTGPLETQYF	TGTGCCAGCAGCCGGACAGGTCCTTTAGAGACCCAGTACTTC
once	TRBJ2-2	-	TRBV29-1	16	CSVEHRRAEGGGELFF	TGCAGCGTTGAACATCGGCGGGCGGAAGGTGGCGGGGAGCTGTTTTTT
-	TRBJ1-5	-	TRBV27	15	CASSLSAGANQPQHF	TGTGCCAGCAGTTTATCGGCCGGGGCTAATCAGCCCCAGCATTTT
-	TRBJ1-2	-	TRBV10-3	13	CAIGKDGNYGYTF	TGTGCCATCGGCAAGGACGGAAACTATGGCTACACCTTC
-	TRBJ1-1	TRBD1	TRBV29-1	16	CSAHTTGYGTNTEAFF	TGCAGCGCGCACACGACAGGGTATGGTACGAACACTGAAGCTTTCTTT
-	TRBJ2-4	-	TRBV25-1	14	CASREPGPQNIQYF	TGTGCCAGCAGGGAGCCCGGGCCCCAAAACATTCAGTACTTC
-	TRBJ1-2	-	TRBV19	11	CASRATYGYTF	TGTGCCAGTAGAGCCACTTATGGCTACACCTTC
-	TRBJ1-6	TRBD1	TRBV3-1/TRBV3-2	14	CASSQRGLDSPLHF	TGTGCCAGCAGCCAAAGGGGGCTTGATTCACCCCTCCACTTT
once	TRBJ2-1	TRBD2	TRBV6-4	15	CASSDSSGSYNEQFF	TGTGCCAGCAGTGACTCTAGCGGGAGTTACAATGAGCAGTTCTTC